The clone carrying this TCR beta chain is a singleton in its sample. Its cognate antigen is unknown. These data come from a study of T cell responses to AZD1222 COVID-19 vaccine. Study results and limitations: Mostly white British, mostly female donors; authors suggested clonal diversity may be underestimated.

The length of the CDR3 is 11 residues. V was trimmed by 0 bases and J by 11 bases, leaving 7 bases between them. Measured with immunoSEQ multiplex PCR; TCRdb has only the in-frame clones, and not every one. This table has some 130,000 clones, roughly 87% appearing once. This clonotype originated in an adult in good health. The input for sequencing was peripheral blood, taken on day 0 of AZD1222 vaccination. The chain recombines TRBV12-3 or TRBV12-4 with TRBJ1-1; unclear D gene. The CDR3 DNA follows: TGTGCCAGCAGTTTAGCCGTGAGGGCTTTCTTT. It yields the protein CASSLAVRAFF.